This T cell receptor (beta chain) was obtained from a study of blood T cell repertoires in COVID-19. This table comes from immunoSEQ multiplex PCR, and its TCRdb copy is limited to in-frame clones, with some not included. Of approximately 97,000 clones listed, around 82% were seen once; the top ten hold around 12%. Looked up from germline, CDR1 is SGHNT and CDR2 is YYREEE (reference sequence). V lost 0 bases and J 8 bases, leaving 20 bases between the germline ends. This CDR3 region has 16 residues. The clonotype was recovered from a human donor in a cohort sampled during active COVID-19. Sequenced: peripheral blood. The chain uses TRBV5-4 and TRBJ1-1; TRBD1 is a possible D gene (6 bases). This CDR3 is CASSLVGGRVQREAFF. The CDR3 DNA reads as TGTGCCAGCAGCTTGGTAGGGGGACGGGTTCAGCGCGAAGCTTTCTTT.